This TCR beta chain was profiled in a study of OX40 agonist ivuxolimab in advanced cancers. With V trimmed by 7 bases and J by 7 bases, 7 bases remained unmatched. CDR1 and CDR2 from the germline V gene are MDHEN and SYDVKM. This CDR3 is built from 15 residues. Some clones are missing from TCRdb's copy, which holds only in-frame ones; the method was immunoSEQ multiplex PCR. The table has roughly 29,000 clones, about four fifths seen once. This receptor was obtained from an adult with an advanced solid tumor such as melanoma, head and neck, liver or kidney cancer. Sequencing was performed on CD4+ or CD8+ T cells sorted from blood, taken in a trial of the OX40 agonist ivuxolimab. The chain joins TRBV28 to TRBJ1-6; 10 bases agree with TRBD1. The CDR3 bases are TGTGCCAGCACCTGGACAGGGGGTAAAAATTCACCCCTCCACTTT. Protein sequence: CASTWTGGKNSPLHF.